A selection of T cell receptor beta chains follows, all from one sample in a study of response to subunit inactivated influenza vaccine. TCRdb passed the RT-PCR reads through MiXCR, listing each CDR3 protein once. Altogether some 540,000 distinct CDR3 sequences are present, under 30% being singletons, with the ten largest covering approximately 3%. In addition, the sample was reused for a study of T cells expressing NK-cell markers.

The source was CD4+ T cells sorted from PBMCs, collected about 11 days after vaccination. Receptor source: a man in his forties or fifties who received an inactivated influenza vaccine. CDR3s include the opening cysteine and the closing phenylalanine or tryptophan. The order of the fields is V gene, D gene, clone size, J gene, CDR3 protein, CDR3 DNA. D genes are given only for firm matches. Part of the rows lack a size; the others show once, few, many or a class for expanded clones.

V: TRBV4-1
D: -
size: -
J: TRBJ1-1
CDR3: CASSQGKGWTEAFF
DNA: TGCGCCAGCAGCCAAGGTAAGGGGTGGACTGAAGCTTTCTTT

V: TRBV5-5
D: -
size: few
J: TRBJ1-1
CDR3: CASSLLSVNTEAFF
DNA: TGTGCCAGCAGCTTGTTATCAGTGAACACTGAAGCTTTCTTT

V: TRBV7-6
D: -
size: many
J: TRBJ1-1
CDR3: CASSRGPANTEAFF
DNA: TGTGCCAGCAGCAGGGGTCCGGCGAACACTGAAGCTTTCTTT

V: TRBV3-1
D: -
size: -
J: TRBJ2-1
CDR3: CASSQDRWAAEFF
DNA: TGTGCCAGCAGCCAAGATCGTTGGGCAGCAGAGTTCTTC

V: TRBV29-1
D: -
size: -
J: TRBJ2-7
CDR3: CSVGITGSSYEQYF
DNA: TGCAGCGTTGGCATCACAGGGAGCTCCTACGAGCAGTACTTC

V: TRBV21-1
D: -
size: -
J: TRBJ1-6
CDR3: CASSKVNRGNNSPLHF
DNA: TGTGCCAGCAGCAAAGTGAACAGGGGCAATAATTCACCCCTCCACTTT

V: TRBV12-3/TRBV12-4
D: TRBD2
size: -
J: TRBJ2-5
CDR3: CASSGEATSGGKTQYF
DNA: TGTGCCAGCAGCGGAGAGGCCACTAGCGGTGGAAAGACCCAGTACTTC

V: TRBV24-1
D: -
size: -
J: TRBJ2-3
CDR3: CATSDPLQASTDTQYF
DNA: TGTGCCACCAGTGATCCATTACAGGCTAGCACAGATACGCAGTATTTT

V: TRBV12-3/TRBV12-4
D: -
size: many
J: TRBJ1-2
CDR3: CASSFGTSGYTF
DNA: TGTGCCAGCAGTTTCGGCACAAGCGGCTACACCTTC

V: TRBV6-2/TRBV6-3
D: -
size: -
J: TRBJ2-1
CDR3: CASSHRREDSYNEQFF
DNA: TGTGCCAGCAGCCACCGAAGGGAGGACTCCTACAATGAGCAGTTCTTC

V: TRBV7-7
D: -
size: -
J: TRBJ2-3
CDR3: CASSLAAPDTQYF
DNA: TGTGCTAGCAGCTTAGCGGCCCCAGATACGCAGTATTTT

V: TRBV18
D: -
size: -
J: TRBJ1-5
CDR3: CASSPERGRNQPQHF
DNA: TGTGCCAGCTCCCCCGAGCGGGGACGAAATCAGCCCCAGCATTTT

V: TRBV12-3/TRBV12-4
D: -
size: -
J: TRBJ1-1
CDR3: CASSQGHMNTEAFF
DNA: TGTGCCAGCAGTCAGGGACATATGAACACTGAAGCTTTCTTT

V: TRBV4-3
D: -
size: many
J: TRBJ2-5
CDR3: CASSLTVWKTQYF
DNA: TGCGCCAGCAGCCTCACAGTTTGGAAGACCCAGTACTTC

V: TRBV12-3/TRBV12-4
D: -
size: -
J: TRBJ2-3
CDR3: CASRRTGGDTQYF
DNA: TGTGCCAGCAGGCGGACTGGGGGGGATACGCAGTATTTT

V: TRBV20-1
D: TRBD2
size: few
J: TRBJ2-1
CDR3: CSARDPASGNNEQFF
DNA: TGCAGTGCTAGAGATCCGGCTAGCGGGAACAATGAGCAGTTCTTC

V: TRBV12-3/TRBV12-4
D: -
size: few
J: TRBJ1-4
CDR3: CASMFGTVDNEKLFF
DNA: TGTGCCAGCATGTTCGGGACTGTTGATAATGAAAAACTGTTTTTT